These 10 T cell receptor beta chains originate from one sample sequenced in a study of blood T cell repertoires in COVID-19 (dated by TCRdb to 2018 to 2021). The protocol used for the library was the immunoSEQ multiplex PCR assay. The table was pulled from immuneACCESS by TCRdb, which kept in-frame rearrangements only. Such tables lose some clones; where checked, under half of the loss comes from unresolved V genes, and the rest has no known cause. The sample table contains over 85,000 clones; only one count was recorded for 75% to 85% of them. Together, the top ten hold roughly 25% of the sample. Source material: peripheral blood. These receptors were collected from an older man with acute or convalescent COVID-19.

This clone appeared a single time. For the CDR3, the DNA is TGTGCCAGCAGCCAAGATCTTGCGGGAGGGCGAAGGGAGCAGTTCTTC. Translating it yields CASSQDLAGGRREQFF. The J gene is TRBJ2-1, the V gene TRBV4-2; TRBD2 matches 9 bases. Unmatched junction bases numbered 10, after V lost 0 bases and J lost 10 bases. The CDR3 has 16 residues. Germline CDR1 and CDR2: LGHNA and YNFKEQ.

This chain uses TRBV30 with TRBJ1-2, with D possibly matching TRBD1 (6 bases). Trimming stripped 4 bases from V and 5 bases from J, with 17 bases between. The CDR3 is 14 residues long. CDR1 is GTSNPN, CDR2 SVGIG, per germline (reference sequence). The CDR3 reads CAWTPQGIPYGYTF. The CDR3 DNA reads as TGTGCCTGGACGCCCCAGGGGATCCCATATGGCTACACCTTC.

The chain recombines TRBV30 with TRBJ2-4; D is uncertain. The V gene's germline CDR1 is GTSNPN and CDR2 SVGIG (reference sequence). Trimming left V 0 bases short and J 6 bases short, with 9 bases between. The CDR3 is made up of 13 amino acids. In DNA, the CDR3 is TGTGCCTGGAGTGTTTTAGGAGCAAACATTCAGTACTTC. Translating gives CAWSVLGANIQYF.

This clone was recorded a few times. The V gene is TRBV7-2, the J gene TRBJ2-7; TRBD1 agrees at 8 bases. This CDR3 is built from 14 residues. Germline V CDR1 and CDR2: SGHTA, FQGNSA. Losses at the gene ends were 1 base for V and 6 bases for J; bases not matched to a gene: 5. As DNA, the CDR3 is TGTGCCAGCAGCTTAGATTCAGGGGGCGGCGAGCAGTACTTC. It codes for CASSLDSGGGEQYF. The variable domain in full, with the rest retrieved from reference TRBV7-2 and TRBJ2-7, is GAGVSQSPSNKVTEKGKDVELRCDPISGHTALYWYRQSLGQGLEFLIYFQGNSAPDKSGLPSDRFSAERTGGSVSTLTIQRTQQEDSAVYLCASSLDSGGGEQYFGPGTRLTVT.

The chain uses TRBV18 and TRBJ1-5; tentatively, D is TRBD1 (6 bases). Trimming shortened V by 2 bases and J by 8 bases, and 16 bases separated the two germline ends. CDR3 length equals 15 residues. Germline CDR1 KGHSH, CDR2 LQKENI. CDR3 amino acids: CASSPIRQVGEPQHF. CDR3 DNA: TGTGCCAGCTCACCAATACGACAGGTCGGTGAGCCCCAGCATTTT.

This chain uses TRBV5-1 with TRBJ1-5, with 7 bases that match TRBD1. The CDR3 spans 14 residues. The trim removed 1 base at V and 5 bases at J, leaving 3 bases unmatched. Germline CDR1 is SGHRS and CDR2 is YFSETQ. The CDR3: CASSLFGTDQPQHF. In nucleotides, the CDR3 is TGCGCCAGCAGCTTGTTTGGGACAGATCAGCCCCAGCATTTT.

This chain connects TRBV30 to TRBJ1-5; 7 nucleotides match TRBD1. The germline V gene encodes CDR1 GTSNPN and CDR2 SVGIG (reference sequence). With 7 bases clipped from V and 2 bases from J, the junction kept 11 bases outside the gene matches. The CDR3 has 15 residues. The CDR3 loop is CAFSSTGVGNQPQHF. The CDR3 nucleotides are TGTGCCTTTTCCTCTACAGGGGTGGGCAATCAGCCCCAGCATTTT.

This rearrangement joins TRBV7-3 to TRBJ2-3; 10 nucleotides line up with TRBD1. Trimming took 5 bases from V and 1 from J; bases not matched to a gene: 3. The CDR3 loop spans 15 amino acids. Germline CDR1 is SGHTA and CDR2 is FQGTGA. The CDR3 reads CASSIGTGGTDTQYF. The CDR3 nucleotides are TGTGCCAGCAGCATAGGGACAGGGGGCACAGATACGCAGTATTTT.

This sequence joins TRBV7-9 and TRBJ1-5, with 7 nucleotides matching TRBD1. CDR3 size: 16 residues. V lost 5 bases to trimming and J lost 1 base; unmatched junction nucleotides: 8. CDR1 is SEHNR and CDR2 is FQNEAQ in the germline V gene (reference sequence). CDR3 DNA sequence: TGTGCCAGCAGCGCAGAACAGGGGCGGAGCAATCAGCCCCAGCATTTT. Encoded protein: CASSAEQGRSNQPQHF.

Here the CDR3 reads CASSPTGDEQFF. CDR3 DNA sequence: TGTGCCAGCAGCCCCACGGGTGATGAGCAGTTCTTC. The chain combines TRBV7-9 with TRBJ2-1; no firm D call. Germline CDR1 is SEHNR and CDR2 is FQNEAQ (reference sequence). This CDR3 spans 12 amino acids. The V end lost 5 bases, the J end lost 8 bases, and 10 bases lay between the germline ends.